Sequencing of this T cell receptor (beta chain) was carried out in a study of T cell repertoires in cytomegalovirus infection. Study at large: It was recently identified HLA-C-restricted and well-studied HLA-B-restricted CMV epitopes that the study used.

This clonotype has ten or more counts. What it binds is not known. General study results and limits: Clonotypes of TCR beta that were HLA-C-restricted and CMV-specific dominated the ex vivo response. The cumulative frequency of public TCR beta families identified carriers of CMV plus the relevant HLA.

Germline V lookup: CDR1 LNHDA, CDR2 SQIVND (reference sequence). The CDR3 contains 15 residues. The ends were cut back, 4 bases at V and 0 bases at J, with 10 bases in the middle. TCRdb itself ran the reads through MiXCR, one entry per CDR3 protein. The sample shows tens of thousands of distinct CDR3 sequences, 15% to 25% of them seen only once. The origin of this receptor is a human donor in good health (CMV status not recorded). Some clones in this sample may be carry-over from other donors' samples. This chain links TRBV19 with TRBJ1-5; D remains unclear. This specimen consisted of CD8+ T cells from cultured PBMCs, obtained from culture after CMV antigen stimulation. The CDR3 protein is CASSTHRDSNQPQHF. The DNA of the CDR3 is TGTGCCAGTAGTACTCACAGAGATAGCAATCAGCCCCAGCATTTT.